This T cell receptor beta chain stems from a study of T cell responses to AZD1222 COVID-19 vaccine. Some clones are missing from TCRdb's copy, which holds only in-frame ones; the method was immunoSEQ multiplex PCR. Altogether about 110,000 clones are present, 81% being singletons, with the ten largest covering 4.6%. Germline assignment: CDR1 LGHDT and CDR2 YNNKEL (reference sequence). This CDR3 is 13 amino acids long. With 9 bases removed from V and 4 bases from J, the gap between germline ends came to 13 bases. Points from the study as a whole: Unmutated variant regions reportedly attract nearly half of all spike-specific TCRs.

As regards this clone: Antigen specificity is unknown.

V gene TRBV3-1 (or the pseudogene TRBV3-2) combines with J gene TRBJ1-3, with D uncertain. This TCR was recovered from an adult in good health. Material: peripheral blood, obtained on day 0 of AZD1222 vaccination. The CDR3 spells CASGRISGNTIYF. Written as DNA, the CDR3 is TGTGCCAGTGGGCGGATTTCGGGAAACACCATATATTTT.